This passage covers 16 T cell receptor beta chains from one sample sequenced in a study of blood T cells in healthy people across ages. For the second PCR, which ran for roughly 6 to 12 cycles, a sample-barcoded 5' primer and a J-beta primer mix were used. TCRdb recomputed calls from the 5' RACE reads with MiXCR, one row per CDR3 protein. The data hold about 830,000 distinct CDR3 sequences, with about 59% observed a single time. Sequencing was done on a sample of blood. The source of these receptors is a man between 25 and 39 years old in good health.

The chain is built from TRBV20-1 and TRBJ2-5; D is unresolved. Germline CDR1 is DFQATT and CDR2 is SNEGSKA (reference sequence). The CDR3 spans 14 residues. Trimming cost V 0 bases and J 2 bases, with 10 bases left between them. Here the CDR3 DNA reads TGCAGTGCTAGAGATTGGGCGGTGCAAGAGACCCAGTACTTC. Protein product: CSARDWAVQETQYF.

J is TRBJ2-7 and V is TRBV4-3, with TRBD2 as a possible D gene (6 bases). The CDR3 has 14 amino acids. Germline V gene data show CDR1 as LGHNA and CDR2 as YSLEER. The ends were cut back, 0 bases at V and 7 bases at J, with 13 bases in the middle. This CDR3 is CASSQDHPGREQYF. In DNA form, the CDR3 reads TGCGCCAGCAGCCAAGATCATCCAGGGAGGGAGCAGTACTTC.

On this clonotype itself: A much larger clone differs by one base, so this may be a read error. The chain links TRBV6-1 to TRBJ2-7, with TRBD2 matching over 8 bases. In germline, CDR1 is MNHNS, CDR2 SASEGT. This CDR3 has 14 residues. The ends lost 7 bases at V and 4 bases at J; junction bases unmatched: 9. The CDR3 protein is CASKTGGAGYEQYF. Here the CDR3 DNA reads TGTGCCAGCAAAACCGGGGGGGCCGGATACGAGCAGTACTTC.

CDR3 DNA: TGTGCCAGCAGCCTAGGGCGGGAGCCGAGAGGCTACACCTTC. The encoded protein is CASSLGREPRGYTF. The chain carries TRBV4-2 and TRBJ1-2; no definite D call. The CDR3 spans 14 residues. V was clipped by 4 bases and J by 8 bases, with 17 bases between them. Germline-derived CDR1 and CDR2 are LGHNA and YNFKEQ.

This clonotype was detected a few times. J is TRBJ1-5 and V is TRBV20-1; 8 bases agree with TRBD1. Germline V gene lookup returns CDR1 DFQATT and CDR2 SNEGSKA (reference sequence). The CDR3 sequence is 16 residues long. V shed 0 bases and J 1 base; nucleotides not matched to a gene: 5. CDR3 coding DNA: TGCAGTGCTAGAGATACGGACAGGGTGAGCAATCAGCCCCAGCATTTT. Amino acids: CSARDTDRVSNQPQHF.

This chain links TRBV15 with TRBJ1-1; possibly TRBD1 for D (5 bases). Per germline, CDR1 LNHNV and CDR2 YYDKDF (reference sequence). The CDR3 extends over 15 amino acids. V was pared by 0 bases and J by 6 bases, with 14 bases between. In nucleotides, the CDR3 is TGTGCCACCAGCAGAGATCAAACCTCAGGGTCTGAAGCTTTCTTT. This encodes CATSRDQTSGSEAFF. Full variable domain (outside the CDR3, taken from reference TRBV15 and TRBJ1-1): DAMVIQNPRYQVTQFGKPVTLSCSQTLNHNVMYWYQQKSSQAPKLLFHYYDKDFNNEADTPDNFQSRRPNTSFCFLDIRSPGLGDTAMYLCATSRDQTSGSEAFFGQGTRLTVV.

This clonotype turned up a few times. The gene calls are TRBV3-1 and TRBJ2-7, with TRBD1 identical over 8 bases. There are 14 residues in the CDR3. Looked up from germline, CDR1 is LGHDT and CDR2 is YNNKEL (reference sequence). Germline trimming cut 2 bases from V and 3 bases from J; bases unmatched to any gene: 3. This chain's CDR3 is CASSQRGQGYEQYF. The CDR3 nucleotides read TGTGCCAGCAGCCAACGCGGACAGGGCTACGAGCAGTACTTC.

This clonotype was recorded once. The V gene is TRBV10-3, the J gene TRBJ2-3, with D hard to call. CDR1 and CDR2 from the germline V gene are ENHRY and SYGVKD. The CDR3 contains 14 residues. Trimming removed 2 bases at V and 2 bases at J, with 8 bases between. The CDR3 reads CAISEGSFTDTQYF. The CDR3 DNA sequence: TGTGCCATCAGTGAGGGCAGTTTCACAGATACGCAGTATTTT.

This clonotype has at least ten counts. The chain combines TRBV6-5 with TRBJ2-7, with D tentatively TRBD1 (6 bases). Trimming cost V 6 bases and J 2 bases, with 8 bases left between them. The CDR3 spans 12 residues. Per the germline V gene, CDR1 is MNHEY and CDR2 is SVGAGI. The CDR3 coding sequence is TGTGCCAGCAGCCGGGACACCTACGAGCAGTACTTC. Protein sequence: CASSRDTYEQYF.

This clonotype was detected ten times or more. The gene calls are TRBV29-1 and TRBJ1-1; the D gene is possibly TRBD1 (5 bases). The germline CDR1 and CDR2 sequences are SQVTM and ANQGSEA. This CDR3 has 12 residues. The V gene lost 7 bases and the J gene lost 5 bases, with 14 bases spanning the gap. The CDR3 sequence is CSAQAGQTEAFF. The CDR3 DNA is TGCAGCGCCCAGGCGGGGCAGACTGAAGCTTTCTTT. The full variable domain, rest sourced from reference TRBV29-1 and TRBJ1-1, is SAVISQKPSRDICQRGTSLTIQCQVDSQVTMMFWYRQQPGQSLTLIATANQGSEATYESGFVIDKFPISRPNLTFSTLTVSNMSPEDSSIYLCSAQAGQTEAFFGQGTRLTVV.

This clonotype was seen more than once but under ten times. V gene TRBV6-5 combines with J gene TRBJ1-1; 7 nucleotides align to TRBD1. Germline V gives CDR1 MNHEY, CDR2 SVGAGI. Losses at the gene ends were 2 bases for V and 2 bases for J; bases not matched to a gene: 2. The CDR3 consists of 14 residues. The CDR3 is CASSYDRANTEAFF. The CDR3 nucleotides read TGTGCCAGCAGTTACGACAGGGCAAACACTGAAGCTTTCTTT.

The V call is TRBV28, the J call TRBJ2-5, with no clear D. CDR1 and CDR2 from the germline V gene are MDHEN and SYDVKM. This CDR3 comprises 14 residues. Trimming took off 1 base at V and 4 bases at J, with 10 bases between the two ends. Here the CDR3 reads CASSLLVRGETQYF. The CDR3 DNA reads TGTGCCAGCAGTTTATTGGTGCGAGGAGAGACCCAGTACTTC.

V gene TRBV2 combines with J gene TRBJ1-1; D uncertain. V was clipped by 4 bases and J by 4 bases, with 7 bases between them. This CDR3 has 12 amino acids. Germline values: CDR1 SNHLY, CDR2 FYNNEI. This chain's CDR3 is CASSGATTEAFF. The CDR3 nucleotides are TGTGCCAGCAGTGGGGCAACCACTGAAGCTTTCTTT.

As DNA, the CDR3 is TGCAGCGTTCCCCGGGACAGGGACGGTAGTCCGTTCTTC. This sequence encodes CSVPRDRDGSPFF. V is TRBV29-1 and J is TRBJ2-1; 9 bases match TRBD1. With V trimmed by 5 bases and J by 15 bases, 14 bases remained unmatched. Per the germline V gene, CDR1 is SQVTM and CDR2 is ANQGSEA. The CDR3 has 13 amino acids.

The rearrangement joins TRBV18 to TRBJ2-2, with D hard to call. CDR1 is KGHSH and CDR2 is LQKENI in the germline V gene. Trimming pared 1 base from V and 2 bases from J, leaving 8 bases between. The CDR3 spans 15 residues. CDR3 sequence reads: CASSPRAGNTGELFF. The CDR3 DNA reads TGTGCCAGCTCACCACGTGCTGGTAACACCGGGGAGCTGTTTTTT.

The V and J genes are TRBV21-1 and TRBJ2-1; the table's D call, TRBD2, has no DNA check behind it. TRBV21-1 counts as a pseudogene. The CDR3 totals 16 residues. The CDR3 reads CASSKWGGRSYNEQFF. CDR3 nucleotide sequence: TGTGCCAGCAGCAAATGGGGAGGCCGGTCCTACAATGAGCAGTTCTTC.